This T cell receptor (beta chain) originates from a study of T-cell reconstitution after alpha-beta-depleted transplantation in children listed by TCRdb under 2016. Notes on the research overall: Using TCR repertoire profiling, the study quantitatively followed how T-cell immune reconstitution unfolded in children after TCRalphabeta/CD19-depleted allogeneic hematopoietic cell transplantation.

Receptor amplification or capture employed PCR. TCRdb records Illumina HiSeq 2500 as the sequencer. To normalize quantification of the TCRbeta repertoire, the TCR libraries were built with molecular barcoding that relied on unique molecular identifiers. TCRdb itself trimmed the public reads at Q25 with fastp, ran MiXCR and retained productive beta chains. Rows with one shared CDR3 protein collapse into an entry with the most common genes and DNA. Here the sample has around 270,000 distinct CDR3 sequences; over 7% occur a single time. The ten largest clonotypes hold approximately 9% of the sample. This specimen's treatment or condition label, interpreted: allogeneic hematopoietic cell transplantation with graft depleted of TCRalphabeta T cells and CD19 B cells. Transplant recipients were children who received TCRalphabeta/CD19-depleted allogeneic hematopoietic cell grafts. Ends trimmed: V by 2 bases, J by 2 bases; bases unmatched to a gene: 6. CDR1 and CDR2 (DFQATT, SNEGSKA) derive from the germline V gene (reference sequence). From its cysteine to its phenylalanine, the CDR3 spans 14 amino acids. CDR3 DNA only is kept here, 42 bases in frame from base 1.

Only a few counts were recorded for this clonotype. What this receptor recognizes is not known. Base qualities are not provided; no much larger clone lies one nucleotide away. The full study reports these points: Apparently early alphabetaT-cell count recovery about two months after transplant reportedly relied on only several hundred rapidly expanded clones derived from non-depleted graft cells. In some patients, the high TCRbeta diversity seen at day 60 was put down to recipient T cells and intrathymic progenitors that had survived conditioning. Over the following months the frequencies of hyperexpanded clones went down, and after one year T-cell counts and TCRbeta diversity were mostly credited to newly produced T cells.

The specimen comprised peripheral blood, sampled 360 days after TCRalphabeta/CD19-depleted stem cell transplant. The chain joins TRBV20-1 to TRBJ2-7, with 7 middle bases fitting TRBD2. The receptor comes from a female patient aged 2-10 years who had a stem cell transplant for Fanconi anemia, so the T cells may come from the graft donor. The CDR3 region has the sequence CSARPRDYTYEQYF. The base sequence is TGCAGTGCTAGACCACGGGACTATACCTACGAGCAGTACTTC.